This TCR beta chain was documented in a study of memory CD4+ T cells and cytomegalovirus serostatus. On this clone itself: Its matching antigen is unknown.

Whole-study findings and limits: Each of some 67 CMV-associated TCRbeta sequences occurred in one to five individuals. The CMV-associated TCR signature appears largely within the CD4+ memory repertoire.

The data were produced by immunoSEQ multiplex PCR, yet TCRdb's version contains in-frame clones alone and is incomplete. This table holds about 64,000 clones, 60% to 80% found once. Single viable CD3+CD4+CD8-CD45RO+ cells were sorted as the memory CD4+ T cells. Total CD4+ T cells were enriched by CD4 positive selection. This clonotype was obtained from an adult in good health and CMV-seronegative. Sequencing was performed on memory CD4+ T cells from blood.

The CDR3 nucleotides are TGCGCCAGCAAGGCGACAGTCTCATCGGAGACCCAGTACTTC. Amino acids: CASKATVSSETQYF. The J gene is TRBJ2-5, the V gene TRBV5-1; TRBD1 might be the D (5 bases). Trimming shortened V by 6 bases and J by 5 bases, and 17 bases separated the two germline ends. CDR1 SGHRS and CDR2 YFSETQ come from the germline V gene. The CDR3 spans 14 residues.